The sequence of this TCR beta chain was determined in a study of T cell changes during pregnancy in multiple sclerosis. This table comes from immunoSEQ multiplex PCR, and its TCRdb copy is limited to in-frame clones, with some not included. The sample has approximately 85,000 clones, 90% to 95% seen once. Looked up from germline, CDR1 is GTSNPN and CDR2 is SVGIG (reference sequence). The CDR3 runs to 13 residues. Germline trimming cut 8 bases from V and 10 bases from J; bases unmatched to any gene: 9. The TCR comes from a female donor with multiple sclerosis, enrolled in a pregnancy study. The sample consisted of peripheral blood, taken in the first trimester of pregnancy. This chain joins TRBV30 and TRBJ1-6, with 9 bases lining up with TRBD1. CDR3 in DNA: TGTGCCGGCAGGACAGGGGTAGTGTCACCCCTCCACTTT. It codes for CAGRTGVVSPLHF.